The 14 T cell receptor beta chains presented below share a single source sample, sequenced in a study of cytomegalovirus exposure and HLA in healthy donors. Measured with immunoSEQ multiplex PCR; TCRdb has only the in-frame clones, and not every one. The top ten clones hold less than 2.5% of a sample with fewer than 90,000 clones, over 85% of them seen once. The specimen sequenced was PBMCs. All receptors come from a woman between 18 and 30 years old in good health and CMV-seronegative.

This chain connects TRBV28 to TRBJ1-2, with D tentatively TRBD1 (6 bases). Germline lookup yields CDR1 MDHEN and CDR2 SYDVKM. The CDR3 loop spans 13 amino acids. Trimming shortened V by 2 bases and J by 3 bases, and 7 bases separated the two germline ends. CDR3 in DNA: TGTGCCAGCAGTTTAGGGGGCTACTATGGCTACACCTTC. Translation gives CASSLGGYYGYTF.

The V gene is TRBV7-2, the J gene TRBJ2-1; 8 bases are a match to TRBD1. CDR1 is SGHTA and CDR2 is FQGNSA in the germline V gene. CDR3 length: 16 amino acids. The trim removed 2 bases at V and 8 bases at J, leaving 11 bases unmatched. The CDR3 reads CASSLLSRQGIHEQFF. CDR3 bases: TGTGCCAGCAGCTTATTATCGCGACAGGGGATTCATGAGCAGTTCTTC.

The rearrangement links TRBV7-3 to TRBJ2-2, with 8 bases that match TRBD2. Germline values: CDR1 SGHTA, CDR2 FQGTGA. The length of the CDR3 is 17 residues. V gave up 5 bases and J gave up 5 bases; unmatched junction bases: 13. CDR3 coding DNA: TGTGCCAGCAGCCCGACGGGGGGGCAGGGACAAACCGGGGAGCTGTTTTTT. This sequence encodes CASSPTGGQGQTGELFF.

This clone was counted a single time. For the CDR3, the DNA is TGTGCCAGCAGTGACTCATTTTCGGATACGCAGTATTTT. Translating gives CASSDSFSDTQYF. V usage is TRBV6-4 and J usage is TRBJ2-3, with no clear D. The CDR3 loop spans 13 amino acids. The V end lost 0 bases, the J end lost 6 bases, and 7 bases lay between the germline ends. Germline values: CDR1 MRHNA, CDR2 SNTAGT.

The chain carries TRBV27 and TRBJ2-7, with TRBD1 matching over 7 bases. Germline V gives CDR1 MNHEY, CDR2 SMNVEV (reference sequence). The CDR3 has 15 residues. J was trimmed by 0 bases and V by 5 bases; bases with no gene match: 7. The CDR3 here is CASSPRQGLSYEQYF. CDR3 coding DNA: TGTGCCAGCAGTCCCCGACAGGGCCTCTCCTACGAGCAGTACTTC.

The chain joins TRBV27 to TRBJ2-5; the match to TRBD1 covers 9 bases. After removal of 9 bases from V and 4 bases from J, the junction contained 15 bases not matched to a gene. The CDR3 is 16 residues long. CDR1 is MNHEY, CDR2 SMNVEV, per germline (reference sequence). The CDR3 region is CASTTLQGQGGETQYF. CDR3 nucleotide sequence: TGTGCCAGTACCACACTTCAGGGACAGGGTGGAGAGACCCAGTACTTC.

V usage is TRBV27 and J usage is TRBJ1-2, with 12 bases matching TRBD1. CDR3 length: 14 residues. Germline V CDR1 and CDR2: MNHEY, SMNVEV (reference sequence). With V trimmed by 5 bases and J by 6 bases, 4 bases remained unmatched. Written as DNA, the CDR3 is TGTGCCAGCAGTCGGGACAGGGGGCTCCATGGCTACACCTTC. It codes for CASSRDRGLHGYTF.

The rearrangement uses TRBV5-4 and TRBJ2-7; D is perhaps TRBD2 (6 bases). Trimming pared 0 bases from V and 0 bases from J, leaving 13 bases between. Germline CDR1 and CDR2: SGHNT and YYREEE (reference sequence). CDR3 size: 16 residues. The CDR3 sequence is CASSLGLGRDSYEQYF. In DNA form, the CDR3 reads TGTGCCAGCAGCTTGGGGTTGGGGCGGGACTCCTACGAGCAGTACTTC.

The chain has TRBV5-1 and TRBJ2-3, with TRBD2 identical over 11 bases. Germline CDR1 reads SGHRS; CDR2 reads YFSETQ. The CDR3 runs 18 residues. Trimming took 4 bases from V and 1 from J; bases not matched to a gene: 11. The chain's CDR3 is CASSPALSGGGRTDTQYF. Written as DNA, the CDR3 is TGCGCCAGCAGCCCTGCCCTTAGCGGGGGGGGACGCACAGATACGCAGTATTTT.

The V gene is TRBV5-6, the J gene TRBJ1-3, with TRBD1 matching 7 bases. This CDR3 has 14 residues. Germline trimming cut 3 bases from V and 9 bases from J; bases unmatched to any gene: 9. The germline V gene has CDR1 SGHDT and CDR2 YYEEEE. CDR3 sequence reads: CASSSPTGEGTIYF. Written as DNA, the CDR3 is TGTGCCAGCAGCTCACCCACAGGGGAAGGCACCATATATTTT.

The J gene is TRBJ1-1, the V gene TRBV28; D is possibly TRBD1 (5 bases). The V gene lost 6 bases and the J gene lost 3 bases, with 29 bases spanning the gap. There are 19 residues in the CDR3. The germline CDR1 and CDR2 sequences are MDHEN and SYDVKM. This chain's CDR3 is CASSFSTGWVRDRYTEAFF. The CDR3 nucleotides read TGTGCCAGCAGCTTCTCAACTGGGTGGGTCAGGGATCGATACACTGAAGCTTTCTTT.

The chain recombines TRBV9 with TRBJ2-1, with D possibly being TRBD1 (5 bases). This CDR3 comprises 17 residues. Germline loops: CDR1 SGDLS, CDR2 YYNGEE. V was shortened by 4 bases and J by 0 bases, with 17 bases between the two germline ends. The CDR3 here is CASSSDTTAYSYNEQFF. The CDR3 nucleotides read TGTGCCAGCAGCTCAGACACGACAGCCTACTCCTACAATGAGCAGTTCTTC. Together with reference TRBV9 and TRBJ2-1, the CDR3 gives the full variable domain: DSGVTQTPKHLITATGQRVTLRCSPRSGDLSVYWYQQSLDQGLQFLIQYYNGEERAKGNILERFSAQQFPDLHSELNLSSLELGDSALYFCASSSDTTAYSYNEQFFGPGTRLTVL.

The V gene is TRBV5-1, the J gene TRBJ1-1; 7 bases agree with TRBD1. The germline V gene has CDR1 SGHRS and CDR2 YFSETQ. The trim removed 4 bases at V and 0 bases at J, leaving 3 bases unmatched. CDR3 length equals 14 residues. The CDR3 region is CASSLQGMNTEAFF. The CDR3 DNA sequence: TGCGCCAGCAGCCTACAGGGGATGAACACTGAAGCTTTCTTT.

This chain joins TRBV18 and TRBJ1-2; unclear D gene. V was pared by 3 bases and J by 4 bases, with 12 bases between. This CDR3 has 14 residues. Germline-derived CDR1 and CDR2 are KGHSH and LQKENI. This chain's CDR3 is CASSPTELGYGYTF. The CDR3 DNA sequence: TGTGCCAGCTCACCGACCGAGCTAGGCTATGGCTACACCTTC.